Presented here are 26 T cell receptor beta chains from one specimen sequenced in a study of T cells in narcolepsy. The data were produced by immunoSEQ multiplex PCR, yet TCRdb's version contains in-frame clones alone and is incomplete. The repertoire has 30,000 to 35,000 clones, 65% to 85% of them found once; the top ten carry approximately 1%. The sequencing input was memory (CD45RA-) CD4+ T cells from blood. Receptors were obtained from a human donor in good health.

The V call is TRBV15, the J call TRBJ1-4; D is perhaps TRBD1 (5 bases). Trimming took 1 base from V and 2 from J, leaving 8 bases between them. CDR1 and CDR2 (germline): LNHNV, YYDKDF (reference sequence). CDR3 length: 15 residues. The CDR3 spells CATSRGGGTNEKLFF. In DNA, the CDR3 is TGTGCCACCAGCAGAGGTGGGGGGACTAATGAAAAACTGTTTTTT.

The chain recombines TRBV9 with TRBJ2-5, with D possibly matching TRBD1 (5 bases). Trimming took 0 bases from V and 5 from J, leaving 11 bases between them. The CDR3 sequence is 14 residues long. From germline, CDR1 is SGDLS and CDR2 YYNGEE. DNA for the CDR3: TGTGCCAGCAGCGTAGGCAGGGCCGAGGAGACCCAGTACTTC. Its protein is CASSVGRAEETQYF.

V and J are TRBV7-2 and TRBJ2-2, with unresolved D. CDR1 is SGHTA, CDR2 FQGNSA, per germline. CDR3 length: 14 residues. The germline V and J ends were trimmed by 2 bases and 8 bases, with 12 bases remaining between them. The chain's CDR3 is CASSLWKASGELFF. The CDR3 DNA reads TGTGCCAGCAGCTTATGGAAAGCTTCAGGGGAGCTGTTTTTT.

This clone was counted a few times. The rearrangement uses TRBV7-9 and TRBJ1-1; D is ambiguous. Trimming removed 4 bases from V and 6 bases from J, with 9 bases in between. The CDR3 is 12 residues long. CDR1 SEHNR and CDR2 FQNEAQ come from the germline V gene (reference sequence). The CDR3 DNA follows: TGTGCCAGCAGCTGGACCTACGCTGAAGCTTTCTTT. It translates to CASSWTYAEAFF.

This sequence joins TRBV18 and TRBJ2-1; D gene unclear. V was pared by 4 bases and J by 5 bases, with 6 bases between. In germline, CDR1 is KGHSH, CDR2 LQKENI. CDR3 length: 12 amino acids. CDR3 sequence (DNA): TGTGCCAGCTCACTAAGGGACAATGAGCAGTTCTTC. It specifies CASSLRDNEQFF.

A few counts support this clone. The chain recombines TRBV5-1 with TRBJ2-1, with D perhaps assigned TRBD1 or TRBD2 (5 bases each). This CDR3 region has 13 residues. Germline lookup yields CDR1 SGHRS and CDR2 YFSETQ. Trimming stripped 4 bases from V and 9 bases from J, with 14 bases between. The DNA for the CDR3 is TGCGCCAGCAGCCGACTACCTGGGGGTGAGCAGTTCTTC. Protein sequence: CASSRLPGGEQFF.

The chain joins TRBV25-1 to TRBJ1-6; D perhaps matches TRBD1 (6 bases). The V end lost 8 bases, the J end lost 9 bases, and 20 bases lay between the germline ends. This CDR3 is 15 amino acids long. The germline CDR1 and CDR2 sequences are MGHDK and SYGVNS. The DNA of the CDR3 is TGTGCCAGCGCTATGGGTGGGGGGGCCGGTTCACCCCTCCACTTT. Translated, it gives CASAMGGGAGSPLHF.

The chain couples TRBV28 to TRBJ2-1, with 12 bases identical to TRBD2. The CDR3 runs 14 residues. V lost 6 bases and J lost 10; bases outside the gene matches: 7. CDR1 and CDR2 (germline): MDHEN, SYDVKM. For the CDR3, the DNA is TGTGCCAGCAGGTCTAGCGGGAGGGCTAGCGAGCAGTTCTTC. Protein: CASRSSGRASEQFF.

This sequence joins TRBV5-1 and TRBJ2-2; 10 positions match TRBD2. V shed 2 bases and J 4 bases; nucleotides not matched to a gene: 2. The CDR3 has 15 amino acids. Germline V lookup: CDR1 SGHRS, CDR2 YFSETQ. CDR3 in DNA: TGCGCCAGCAGCTTTCTAGCGGGAGCCACCGGGGAGCTGTTTTTT. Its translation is CASSFLAGATGELFF.

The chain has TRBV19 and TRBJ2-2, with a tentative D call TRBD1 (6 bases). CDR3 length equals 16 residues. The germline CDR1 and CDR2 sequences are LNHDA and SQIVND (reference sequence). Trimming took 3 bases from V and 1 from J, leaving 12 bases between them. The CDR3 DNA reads TGTGCCAGTAGTATGACACCGGGACAGAACACCGGGGAGCTGTTTTTT. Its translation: CASSMTPGQNTGELFF.

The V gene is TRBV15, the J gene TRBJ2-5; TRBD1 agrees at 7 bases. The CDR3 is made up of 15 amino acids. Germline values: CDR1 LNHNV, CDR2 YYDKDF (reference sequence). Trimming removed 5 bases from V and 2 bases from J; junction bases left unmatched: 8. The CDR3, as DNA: TGTGCCACCAGCCTGGGACAGCCTTTACAAGAGACCCAGTACTTC. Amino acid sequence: CATSLGQPLQETQYF.

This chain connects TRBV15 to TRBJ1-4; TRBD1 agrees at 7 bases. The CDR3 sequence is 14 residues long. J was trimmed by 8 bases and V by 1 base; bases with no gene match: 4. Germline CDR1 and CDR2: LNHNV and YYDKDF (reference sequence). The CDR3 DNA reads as TGTGCCACCAGCAGAGGACAGGGAGGCGAAAAACTGTTTTTT. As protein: CATSRGQGGEKLFF.

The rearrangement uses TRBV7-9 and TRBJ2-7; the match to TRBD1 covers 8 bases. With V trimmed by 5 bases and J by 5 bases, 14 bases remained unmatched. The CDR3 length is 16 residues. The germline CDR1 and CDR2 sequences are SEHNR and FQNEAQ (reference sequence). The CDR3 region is CASSPSRTQGANEQYF. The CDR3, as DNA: TGTGCCAGCAGCCCATCAAGGACGCAGGGGGCCAACGAGCAGTACTTC.

The CDR3 nucleotides read TGTGCCAGTAATTTCCGGGACAGGGGCTCCTATGGCTACACCTTC. Translated: CASNFRDRGSYGYTF. The J gene is TRBJ1-2, the V gene TRBV19, with TRBD1 matching over 10 bases. CDR3 length equals 15 residues. Germline V gene data show CDR1 as LNHDA and CDR2 as SQIVND (reference sequence). Trimming cost V 7 bases and J 4 bases; bases outside gene matches: 9.

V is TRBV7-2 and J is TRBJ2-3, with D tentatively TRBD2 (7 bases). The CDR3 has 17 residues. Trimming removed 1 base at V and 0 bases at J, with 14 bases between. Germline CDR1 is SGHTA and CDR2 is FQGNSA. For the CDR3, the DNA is TGTGCCAGCAGCTTAGGGATGGCGGGGGCTAGCACAGATACGCAGTATTTT. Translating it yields CASSLGMAGASTDTQYF.

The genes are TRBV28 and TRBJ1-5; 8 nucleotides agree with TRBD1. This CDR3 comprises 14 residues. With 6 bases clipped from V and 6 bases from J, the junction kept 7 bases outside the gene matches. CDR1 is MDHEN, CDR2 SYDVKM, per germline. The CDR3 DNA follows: TGTGCCAGCAGATTACAGGGGGGGGTTCAGCCCCAGCATTTT. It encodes CASRLQGGVQPQHF.

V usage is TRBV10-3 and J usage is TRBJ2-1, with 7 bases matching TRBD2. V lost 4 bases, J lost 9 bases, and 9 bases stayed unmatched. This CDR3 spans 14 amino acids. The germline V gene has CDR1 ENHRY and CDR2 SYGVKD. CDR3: CAISGSSGIVEQFF. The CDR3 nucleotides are TGTGCCATCAGTGGGTCGAGCGGGATAGTTGAGCAGTTCTTC.

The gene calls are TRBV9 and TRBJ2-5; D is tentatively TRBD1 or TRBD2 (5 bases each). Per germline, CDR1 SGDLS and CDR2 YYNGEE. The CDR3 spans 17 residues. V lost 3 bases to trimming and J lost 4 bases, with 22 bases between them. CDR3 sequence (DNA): TGTGCCAGCAGCGCCTGGACCGGGACGCCCCGGGGAGAGACCCAGTACTTC. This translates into CASSAWTGTPRGETQYF.

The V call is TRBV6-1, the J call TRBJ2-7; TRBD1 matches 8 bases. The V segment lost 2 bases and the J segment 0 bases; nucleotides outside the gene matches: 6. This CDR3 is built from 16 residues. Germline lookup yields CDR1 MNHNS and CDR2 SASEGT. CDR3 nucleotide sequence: TGTGCCAGCAGTGAACCTCGGACAGGGAGCTCCTACGAGCAGTACTTC. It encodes CASSEPRTGSSYEQYF.

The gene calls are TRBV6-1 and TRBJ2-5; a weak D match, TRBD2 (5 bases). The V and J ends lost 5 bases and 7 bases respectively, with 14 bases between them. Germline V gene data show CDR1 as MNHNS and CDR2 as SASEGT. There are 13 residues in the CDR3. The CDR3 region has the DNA TGTGCCAGCAGTTCCGGACCCCGGGGGACCCAGTACTTC. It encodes CASSSGPRGTQYF.

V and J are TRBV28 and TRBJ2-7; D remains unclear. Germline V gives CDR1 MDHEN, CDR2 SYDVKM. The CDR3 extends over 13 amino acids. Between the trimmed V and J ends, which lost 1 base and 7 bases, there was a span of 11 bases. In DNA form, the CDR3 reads TGTGCCAGCAGTTTATACCTTTGGGGAGAGCAGTACTTC. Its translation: CASSLYLWGEQYF.

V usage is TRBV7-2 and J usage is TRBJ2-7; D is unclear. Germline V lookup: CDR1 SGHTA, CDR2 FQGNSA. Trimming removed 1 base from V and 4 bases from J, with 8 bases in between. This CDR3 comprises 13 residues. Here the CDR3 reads CASSLVFGYEQYF. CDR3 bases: TGTGCCAGCAGCTTAGTTTTCGGTTACGAGCAGTACTTC.

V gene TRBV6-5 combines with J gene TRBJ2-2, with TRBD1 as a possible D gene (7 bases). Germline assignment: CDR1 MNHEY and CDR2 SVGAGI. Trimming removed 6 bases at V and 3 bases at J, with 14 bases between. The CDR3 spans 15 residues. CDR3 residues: CASRPGDRYTGELFF. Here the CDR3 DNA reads TGTGCCAGCAGGCCGGGGGACAGATACACCGGGGAGCTGTTTTTT.

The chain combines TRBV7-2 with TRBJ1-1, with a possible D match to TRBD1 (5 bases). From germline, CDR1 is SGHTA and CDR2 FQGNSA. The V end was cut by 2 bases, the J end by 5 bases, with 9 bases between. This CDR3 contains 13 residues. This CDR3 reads CASSLREGTEAFF. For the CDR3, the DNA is TGTGCCAGCAGCTTACGAGAGGGGACTGAAGCTTTCTTT.

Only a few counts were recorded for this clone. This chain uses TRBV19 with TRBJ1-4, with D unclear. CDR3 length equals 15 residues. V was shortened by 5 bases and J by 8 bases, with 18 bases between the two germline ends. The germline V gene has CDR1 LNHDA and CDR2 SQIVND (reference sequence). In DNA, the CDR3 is TGTGCCAGTAGTGGACGGTCGTCGGATGGAGAAAAACTGTTTTTT. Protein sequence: CASSGRSSDGEKLFF.

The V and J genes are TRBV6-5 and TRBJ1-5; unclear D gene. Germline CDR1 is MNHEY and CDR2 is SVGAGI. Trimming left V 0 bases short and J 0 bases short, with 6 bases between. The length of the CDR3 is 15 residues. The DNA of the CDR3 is TGTGCCAGCAGTTACTCCACCCATAGCAATCAGCCCCAGCATTTT. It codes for CASSYSTHSNQPQHF.